The 23 T cell receptor beta chains presented below share a single source sample, sequenced in a study of shared clonotypes between healthy human individuals (dated by TCRdb to the early 2020s). Library preparation was by the immunoSEQ multiplex PCR assay. TCRdb obtained this table from immuneACCESS and retained in-frame rearrangements with V and J assigned. These tables miss some clones; where compared with another copy, unresolved V genes account for less than half of the shortfall, and the remainder is unexplained. The sample table contains a few million clones; only one count was recorded for roughly 93% of them. Of the sample, around 0.4% falls within the top ten clones. Sequencing was performed on naive CD4+ T cells from PBMCs. The meaning of the sample's cell subset or site label: CD45RA+ positively selected. The receptor source for this set is a man between 18 and 29 years old in good health. Some clones in this sample may be carry-over from other donors' samples.

This chain connects TRBV11-2 to TRBJ2-1; 8 nucleotides align to TRBD1. CDR1 is SGHAT, CDR2 FQNNGV, per germline. The CDR3 spans 17 residues. The trim removed 5 bases at V and 6 bases at J, leaving 15 bases unmatched. The CDR3 loop reads CASSPGTGKTGPNEQFF. The CDR3 DNA reads TGTGCCAGCAGCCCAGGGACAGGTAAGACGGGTCCCAATGAGCAGTTCTTC.

This chain links TRBV7-2 with TRBJ2-7, with a weak D call TRBD1 (5 bases). The CDR3 runs 14 residues. Germline loops: CDR1 SGHTA, CDR2 FQGNSA. V shed 1 base and J shed 2 bases, with 9 bases lying between them. The CDR3 DNA is TGTGCCAGCAGCTTAGTCCAGGGAACCTACGAGCAGTACTTC. It is translated as CASSLVQGTYEQYF.

The chain joins TRBV5-5 to TRBJ2-7; a possible D gene is TRBD2 (6 bases). Between the trimmed V and J ends, which lost 2 bases and 4 bases, there was a span of 19 bases. The CDR3 is made up of 16 amino acids. Germline CDR1 SGHKS, CDR2 YYEKEE (reference sequence). The CDR3 DNA sequence: TGTGCCAGCAGCTTCTTGGACTACCCCTCATCGTACGAGCAGTACTTC. Translation gives CASSFLDYPSSYEQYF.

The chain employs TRBV29-1 and TRBJ1-1; TRBD1 aligns across 7 bases. Germline CDR1 and CDR2: SQVTM and ANQGSEA. The CDR3 has 12 amino acids. Losses at the gene ends were 4 bases for V and 10 bases for J; bases not matched to a gene: 9. The CDR3 loop reads CSVVTGAVGAFF. CDR3 coding DNA: TGCAGCGTTGTAACAGGGGCGGTCGGAGCTTTCTTT.

The rearrangement links TRBV28 to TRBJ1-4; no reliable D call. V dropped 2 bases and J dropped 7 bases, with 14 bases sitting between them. The CDR3 extends over 15 amino acids. Germline-derived CDR1 and CDR2 are MDHEN and SYDVKM. The CDR3 region is CASSLRLSEGEKLFF. The CDR3 nucleotides are TGTGCCAGCAGTTTACGCCTCTCAGAAGGTGAAAAACTGTTTTTT.

The CDR3 spells CASSPSGAAETQYF. The DNA for the CDR3 is TGTGCCAGCAGCCCTAGCGGGGCGGCGGAGACCCAGTACTTC. This chain connects TRBV7-9 to TRBJ2-5; 9 bases fit TRBD2. Germline loops: CDR1 SEHNR, CDR2 FQNEAQ (reference sequence). The CDR3 consists of 14 residues. The junction had 6 bases not matched to a gene; V was cut back by 5 bases and J by 5 bases.

V gene TRBV7-3 combines with J gene TRBJ1-3, with D maybe TRBD1 (5 bases). Germline V gives CDR1 SGHTA, CDR2 FQGTGA. The length of the CDR3 is 14 residues. Trimming stripped 3 bases from V and 2 bases from J, with 8 bases between. The CDR3 DNA is TGTGCCAGCAGCTTCCCGGGGGCTGGAAACACCATATATTTT. Translating it yields CASSFPGAGNTIYF. Drawing the rest from reference TRBV7-3 and TRBJ1-3, the complete variable domain is GAGVSQTPSNKVTEKGKYVELRCDPISGHTALYWYRQSLGQGPEFLIYFQGTGAADDSGLPNDRFFAVRPEGSVSTLKIQRTERGDSAVYLCASSFPGAGNTIYFGEGSWLTVV.

The chain employs TRBV6-1 and TRBJ2-7, with D unclear. With 4 bases removed from V and 4 bases from J, the gap between germline ends came to 14 bases. The CDR3 length is 14 residues. Germline CDR1 reads MNHNS; CDR2 reads SASEGT. The CDR3, as DNA: TGTGCCAGCAGTGTAACCGGGCACTTATACGAGCAGTACTTC. Translation gives CASSVTGHLYEQYF.

V is TRBV6-1 and J is TRBJ1-4; no definite D call. Germline loops: CDR1 MNHNS, CDR2 SASEGT. This CDR3 contains 14 residues. With 10 bases removed from V and 0 bases from J, the gap between germline ends came to 12 bases. The DNA of the CDR3 is TGTGCCATCACAAGGTCAGCAACTAATGAAAAACTGTTTTTT. Translation gives CAITRSATNEKLFF.

The chain combines TRBV9 with TRBJ2-7; 7 positions agree with TRBD2. The CDR3 spans 15 residues. J lost 3 bases, V lost 4 bases, and 10 bases had no gene match. The germline V gene has CDR1 SGDLS and CDR2 YYNGEE. The CDR3: CASSPRGSGRYEQYF. CDR3 sequence (DNA): TGTGCCAGCAGCCCCCGGGGTAGCGGGCGCTACGAGCAGTACTTC.

This chain uses TRBV15 with TRBJ1-1; no definite D call. V lost 9 bases, J lost 1 base, and 9 bases lay in between. The germline gives CDR1 LNHNV, CDR2 YYDKDF (reference sequence). The CDR3 sequence is 12 residues long. The DNA for the CDR3 is TGTGCCACGACCCGGGGGAACACTGAAGCTTTCTTT. Protein sequence: CATTRGNTEAFF. Full variable domain (missing parts from reference TRBV15 and TRBJ1-1): DAMVIQNPRYQVTQFGKPVTLSCSQTLNHNVMYWYQQKSSQAPKLLFHYYDKDFNNEADTPDNFQSRRPNTSFCFLDIRSPGLGDTAMYLCATTRGNTEAFFGQGTRLTVV.

CDR3 residues: CASSLRGNGGYTF. The CDR3 coding sequence is TGCGCCAGCAGCTTGAGGGGGAATGGTGGCTACACCTTC. The chain has TRBV5-1 and TRBJ1-2; possible D gene TRBD1, 6 bases. This CDR3 has 13 amino acids. V lost 1 base and J lost 7, with 11 bases in between. CDR1 and CDR2 (germline): SGHRS, YFSETQ.

This chain joins TRBV12-5 and TRBJ2-1; 10 bases fit TRBD2. With 0 bases clipped from V and 10 bases from J, the junction kept 6 bases outside the gene matches. The CDR3 covers 15 residues. Germline V gives CDR1 LGHNT, CDR2 FRNRAP. As DNA, the CDR3 is TGTGCTAGTGGTTTGGTACCCGGACTAGCGGAAGAGCAGTTCTTC. This codes for CASGLVPGLAEEQFF.

This clone has a single count. The gene calls are TRBV15 and TRBJ2-7; TRBD1 aligns across 7 bases. The CDR3 is 15 amino acids. Germline assignment: CDR1 LNHNV and CDR2 YYDKDF (reference sequence). Germline trimming cut 4 bases from V and 2 bases from J; bases unmatched to any gene: 8. CDR3 amino acids: CATSKGDSLPYEQYF. The CDR3 DNA reads TGTGCCACCAGCAAAGGGGACAGTCTCCCCTACGAGCAGTACTTC.

For this clone: Other DNA sequences in the sample encode the same CDR3. The gene calls are TRBV7-3 and TRBJ2-3, with 14 bases matching TRBD2. The CDR3 runs 16 residues. Germline loops: CDR1 SGHTA, CDR2 FQGTGA. Unmatched junction bases numbered 4, after V lost 4 bases and J lost 4 bases. The CDR3 region is CASSSGLAGGADTQYF. The DNA for the CDR3 is TGTGCCAGCAGCTCCGGACTAGCGGGAGGCGCAGATACGCAGTATTTT. The entire variable domain, with the rest obtained from reference TRBV7-3 and TRBJ2-3, is as follows: GAGVSQTPSNKVTEKGKYVELRCDPISGHTALYWYRQSLGQGPEFLIYFQGTGAADDSGLPNDRFFAVRPEGSVSTLKIQRTERGDSAVYLCASSSGLAGGADTQYFGPGTRLTVL.

The rearrangement links TRBV5-8 to TRBJ2-7; no clear D gene. Germline loops: CDR1 SGHTS, CDR2 YDEGEE. This CDR3 is 13 amino acids long. V was pared by 4 bases and J by 3 bases, with 11 bases between. CDR3 nucleotides: TGTGCCAGCAGCGAGACGGGCCGCTACGAGCAGTACTTC. It is translated as CASSETGRYEQYF.

J is TRBJ2-7 and V is TRBV28, with 10 bases fitting TRBD1. The J segment lost 9 bases and the V segment lost 5 bases, leaving 10 bases of the junction unmatched. CDR3 length equals 14 residues. Germline CDR1 and CDR2: MDHEN and SYDVKM. The CDR3 here is CASSTGTGARGQYF. CDR3 DNA: TGTGCCAGCAGTACCGGGACAGGGGCAAGGGGGCAGTACTTC.

The rearrangement uses TRBV29-1 and TRBJ2-3; no clear D gene. The germline V gene has CDR1 SQVTM and CDR2 ANQGSEA. CDR3 length: 12 residues. The V end lost 7 bases, the J end lost 2 bases, and 10 bases lay between the germline ends. In DNA, the CDR3 is TGCAGCGCCCACCGGTCCACAGATACGCAGTATTTT. It translates to CSAHRSTDTQYF.

The chain joins TRBV28 to TRBJ2-7; 11 positions agree with TRBD1. Germline CDR1 is MDHEN and CDR2 is SYDVKM. The ends lost 2 bases at V and 6 bases at J; junction bases unmatched: 9. This CDR3 is 16 amino acids long. The CDR3 sequence: CASSLNSGTGGLEQYF. CDR3 nucleotides: TGTGCCAGCAGTTTAAATTCCGGGACAGGGGGTCTCGAGCAGTACTTC.

V usage is TRBV4-1 and J usage is TRBJ2-1; the match to TRBD2 covers 7 bases. CDR3 length: 15 amino acids. Losses at the gene ends were 5 bases for V and 7 bases for J; bases not matched to a gene: 11. Germline-derived CDR1 and CDR2 are MGHRA and YSYEKL. CDR3 in amino acids: CASSAGRSSENEQFF. The DNA of the CDR3 is TGCGCCAGCAGCGCCGGGAGGTCGAGTGAGAATGAGCAGTTCTTC.

The rearrangement uses TRBV5-1 and TRBJ2-5, with TRBD1 matching over 12 bases. After removal of 4 bases from V and 5 bases from J, the junction contained 9 bases not matched to a gene. Per the germline V gene, CDR1 is SGHRS and CDR2 is YFSETQ. The CDR3 has 16 amino acids. Written as DNA, the CDR3 is TGCGCCAGCAGCGATGAAGGGACAGGGGGCGCCGAGACCCAGTACTTC. This codes for CASSDEGTGGAETQYF.

This clone was picked up one time. The chain carries TRBV7-2 and TRBJ2-1; TRBD2 is a possible D gene (5 bases). CDR1 and CDR2 (germline): SGHTA, FQGNSA. The CDR3 has 14 residues. Deletions cut 5 bases from V and 10 bases from J, with 18 bases between. The CDR3 sequence: CASSPRGRAEEQFF. The CDR3 DNA reads TGTGCCAGCAGCCCCCGGGGTCGCGCCGAGGAGCAGTTCTTC.

This clone showed up just once. The chain uses TRBV27 and TRBJ1-5; no clear D. CDR1 is MNHEY, CDR2 SMNVEV, per germline (reference sequence). Trimming removed 7 bases at V and 0 bases at J, with 22 bases between. The CDR3 contains 18 residues. This CDR3 reads CASTCMGSGRYSNQPQHF. CDR3 bases: TGTGCCAGCACATGTATGGGGTCGGGCAGATATAGCAATCAGCCCCAGCATTTT.